Listed below are T cell receptor beta chains from one sample, sequenced in a study of T cell repertoires in cytomegalovirus infection. Their antigens are not known. Using its own MiXCR run on the reads, TCRdb lists one record per CDR3 protein. This table holds over 45,000 distinct CDR3 sequences, roughly 20% found once. The source was CD8+ T cells from cultured PBMCs, collected from culture after CMV antigen stimulation. The receptors derive from a human donor in good health (CMV status not recorded). Some clones in this sample may be carry-over from other donors' samples. Both conserved end residues are part of each CDR3. D genes are given only for firm matches. Size values are once, few and many counts, or a class for expanded clones, and some rows have none.

. TRBJ2-2 TRBV6-5 TRBD1 CASSLSGTGTGELFF TGTGCCAGCAGTCTAAGCGGGACAGGGACCGGGGAGCTGTTTTTT
. TRBJ1-1 TRBV19 . CASSPGANTEAFF TGTGCCAGTAGCCCTGGGGCGAACACTGAAGCTTTCTTT
. TRBJ2-1 TRBV5-6 . CASSLDGQQFF TGTGCCAGCAGCTTGGACGGGCAACAGTTCTTC
. TRBJ2-7 TRBV19 TRBD2 CASSKSGSSYEQYF TGTGCCAGTAGTAAAAGCGGGAGCTCCTACGAGCAGTACTTC
few TRBJ1-2 TRBV7-2 TRBD1 CASSPGGGQNYGYTF TGTGCCAGCAGCCCAGGGGGCGGACAGAACTATGGCTACACCTTC
. TRBJ2-7 TRBV6-5 TRBD1 CASSYHGQGAREQYF TGTGCCAGCAGTTACCACGGACAGGGGGCAAGGGAGCAGTACTTC
. TRBJ1-3 TRBV6-6 . CASSELTVVSGNTIYF TGTGCCAGCAGTGAGCTGACAGTTGTCTCTGGAAACACCATATATTTT
few TRBJ1-1 TRBV19 . CASSIVFLSEAFF TGTGCCAGTAGTATAGTTTTTTTATCTGAAGCTTTCTTT
. TRBJ1-6 TRBV28 . CASRDPGRSTSPLHF TGTGCCAGCCGCGACCCCGGACGGTCCACTTCACCCCTCCACTTT
few TRBJ1-1 TRBV5-6 . CASSLPRLEAFF TGTGCCAGCAGCTTGCCCCGTCTTGAAGCTTTCTTT
few TRBJ2-1 TRBV11-2 TRBD2 CASSWGLAEGGAYNEQFF TGTGCCAGCAGCTGGGGACTAGCGGAGGGAGGGGCCTACAATGAGCAGTTCTTC
. TRBJ2-7 TRBV11-1 TRBD2 CASSPTIGLAGGYEQYF TGTGCCAGCAGCCCTACAATCGGACTAGCGGGAGGATACGAGCAGTACTTC
. TRBJ2-1 TRBV14 . CASSPYRGGSSYNEQFF TGTGCCAGCAGCCCTTACAGGGGCGGGAGCTCCTACAATGAGCAGTTCTTC
. TRBJ1-5 TRBV6-1 . CASSGWVREDQPQHF TGTGCCAGCAGTGGATGGGTGAGGGAGGATCAGCCCCAGCATTTT
few TRBJ2-7 TRBV7-6 . CASSLGKTGTDF TGTGCCAGCAGCTTAGGAAAAACAGGAACTGACTTC
few TRBJ2-1 TRBV6-2/TRBV6-3 TRBD1 CASSLRDRDYDEQFF TGTGCCAGCAGTCTCAGGGACAGGGATTACGATGAGCAGTTCTTC
. TRBJ1-5 TRBV10-3 TRBD1 CAISESLEVAFRGKNGNQPQHF TGTGCCATCAGTGAGTCGCTCGAGGTTGCGTTCAGGGGGAAAAACGGGAATCAGCCCCAGCATTTT
few TRBJ2-7 TRBV24-1 TRBD1 CATTIERDSSYEQYF TGTGCCACCACCATTGAGAGGGACAGTTCCTACGAGCAGTACTTC
. TRBJ1-2 TRBV20-1 . CSASAGNGYTF TGCAGTGCTAGTGCCGGGAATGGCTACACCTTC
. TRBJ2-1 TRBV7-2 . CASSLSPEGRAYNEQFF TGTGCCAGCAGCTTATCACCTGAAGGGAGAGCCTACAATGAGCAGTTCTTC
few TRBJ1-2 TRBV29-1 . CSVEDLGGTYGYTF TGCAGCGTTGAAGATCTTGGCGGGACCTATGGCTACACCTTC
many TRBJ2-7 TRBV6-2/TRBV6-3 TRBD2 CASSYSWTGGLDEQYF TGTGCCAGCAGTTACTCTTGGACGGGGGGGCTCGACGAGCAGTACTTC
. TRBJ1-2 TRBV2 . CASRPTAIYTF TGTGCCAGCCGCCCCACAGCGATCTACACCTTC
few TRBJ1-4 TRBV7-2 . CASSLDPGINEKLFF TGTGCCAGCAGCTTAGATCCAGGCATTAATGAAAAACTGTTTTTT
few TRBJ2-7 TRBV11-2 . CASSMRWGDYEQYF TGTGCCAGCAGCATGCGGTGGGGCGACTACGAGCAGTACTTC
. TRBJ2-1 TRBV27 . CASSLRARGDGEQFF TGTGCCAGCAGTTTGAGGGCTAGAGGGGATGGTGAGCAGTTCTTC
. TRBJ2-1 TRBV7-8 . CASSLSNYNEQFF TGTGCCAGCAGCTTAAGCAACTACAATGAGCAGTTCTTC
few TRBJ2-5 TRBV5-6 TRBD1 CASSSQFRGLETQYF TGTGCCAGCAGCTCTCAATTCAGGGGGCTCGAGACCCAGTACTTC
. TRBJ1-4 TRBV27 . CASSLSWTGKLFF TGTGCCAGCAGTTTATCGTGGACGGGTAAACTGTTTTTT
. TRBJ2-2 TRBV7-6 TRBD2 CASSPKRGIGGAAGELFF TGTGCCAGCAGCCCCAAAAGGGGAATCGGGGGGGCCGCCGGGGAGCTGTTTTTT
. TRBJ2-3 TRBV4-2 . CASSQVHGTTLPSDTQYF TGTGCCAGCAGCCAAGTACATGGGACAACCCTACCCTCAGATACGCAGTATTTT
. TRBJ2-1 TRBV7-9 . CASIYKGTDNYNEQFF TGTGCCAGCATCTATAAGGGGACTGACAACTACAATGAGCAGTTCTTC